Described below is a single T cell receptor beta chain sequence and its context. The CDR3 loop spans 14 amino acids. V was cut by 6 bases and J by 1 base, with 12 bases left in between. Germline lookup yields CDR1 SGHDN and CDR2 FVKESK. This sample is part of a study of blood T cell repertoires in COVID-19. Study background: Material from acute and convalescent COVID-19 was sourced from the United States, Italy and Spain.

Across about two dozen US areas, participants ranged in age from about 18 to 90 years. Repertoires were generated with immunoSEQ multiplex PCR, while TCRdb's copy carries only in-frame clones and drops some. The table records about 240,000 clones, approximately 88% of them present only once. The origin of this receptor is a woman between 25 and 40 years old with acute COVID-19. J is TRBJ1-1 and V is TRBV14, with D possibly being TRBD1 (6 bases). Material for sequencing was PBMCs or T cells enriched from blood (not recorded which). In DNA, the CDR3 is TGTGCCAGCAGGCTAACAGGGTGGAACACTGAAGCTTTCTTT. It is translated as CASRLTGWNTEAFF.